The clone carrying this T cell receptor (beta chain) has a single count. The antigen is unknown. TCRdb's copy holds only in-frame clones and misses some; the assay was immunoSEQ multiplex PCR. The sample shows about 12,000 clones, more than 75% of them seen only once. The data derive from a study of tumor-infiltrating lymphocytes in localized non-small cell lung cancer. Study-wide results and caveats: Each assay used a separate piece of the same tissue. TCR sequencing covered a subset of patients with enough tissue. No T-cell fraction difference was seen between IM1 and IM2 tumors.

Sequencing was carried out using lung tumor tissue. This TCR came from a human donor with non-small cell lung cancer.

The CDR3 DNA follows: TGTGCCAGCACCCCCGGCACTAGCGAACACAATGAGCAGTTCTTC. Translating gives CASTPGTSEHNEQFF. The rearrangement uses TRBV7-6 and TRBJ2-1; 7 bases fit TRBD2. Germline CDR1 reads SGHVS; CDR2 reads FNYEAQ. This CDR3 region has 15 residues. V was clipped by 7 bases and J by 5 bases; unmatched bases: 11.